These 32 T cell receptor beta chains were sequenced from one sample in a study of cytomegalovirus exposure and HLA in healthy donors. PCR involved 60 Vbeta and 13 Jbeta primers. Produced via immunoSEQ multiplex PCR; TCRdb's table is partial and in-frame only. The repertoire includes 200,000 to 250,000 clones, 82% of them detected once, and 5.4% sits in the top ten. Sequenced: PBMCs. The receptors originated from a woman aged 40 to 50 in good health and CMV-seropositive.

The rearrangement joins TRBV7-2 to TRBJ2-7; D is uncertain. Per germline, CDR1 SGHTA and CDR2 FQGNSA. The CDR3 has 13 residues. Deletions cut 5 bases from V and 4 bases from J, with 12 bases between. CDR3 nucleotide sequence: TGTGCCAGCAGCCCAGGTGTGACGTACGAGCAGTACTTC. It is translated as CASSPGVTYEQYF.

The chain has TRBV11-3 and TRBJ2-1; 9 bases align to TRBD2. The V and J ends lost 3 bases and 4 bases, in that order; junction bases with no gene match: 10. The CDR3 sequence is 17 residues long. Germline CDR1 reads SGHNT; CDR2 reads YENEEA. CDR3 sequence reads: CASSFSTLAGTYNEQFF. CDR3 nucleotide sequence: TGTGCCAGCAGCTTTTCGACGCTAGCGGGAACATACAATGAGCAGTTCTTC.

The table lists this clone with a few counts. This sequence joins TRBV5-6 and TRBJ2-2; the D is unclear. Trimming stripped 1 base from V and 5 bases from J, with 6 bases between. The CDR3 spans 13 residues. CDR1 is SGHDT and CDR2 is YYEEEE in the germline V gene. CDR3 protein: CASSLTLTGELFF. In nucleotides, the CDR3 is TGTGCCAGCAGCTTGACACTAACCGGGGAGCTGTTTTTT.

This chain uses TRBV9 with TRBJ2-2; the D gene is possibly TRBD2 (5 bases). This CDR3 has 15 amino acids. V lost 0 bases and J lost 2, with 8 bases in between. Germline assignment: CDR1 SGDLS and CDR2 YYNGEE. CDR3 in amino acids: CASSVGGFNTGELFF. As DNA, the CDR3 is TGTGCCAGCAGCGTAGGAGGGTTTAACACCGGGGAGCTGTTTTTT. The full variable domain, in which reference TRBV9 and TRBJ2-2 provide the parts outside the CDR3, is DSGVTQTPKHLITATGQRVTLRCSPRSGDLSVYWYQQSLDQGLQFLIQYYNGEERAKGNILERFSAQQFPDLHSELNLSSLELGDSALYFCASSVGGFNTGELFFGEGSRLTVL.

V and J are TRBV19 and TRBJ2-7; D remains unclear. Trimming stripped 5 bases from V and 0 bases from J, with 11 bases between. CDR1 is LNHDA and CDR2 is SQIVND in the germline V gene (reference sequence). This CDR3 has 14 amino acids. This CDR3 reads CASSPMTRSYEQYF. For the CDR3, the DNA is TGTGCCAGTAGTCCTATGACTCGCTCCTACGAGCAGTACTTC. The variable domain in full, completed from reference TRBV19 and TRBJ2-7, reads DGGITQSPKYLFRKEGQNVTLSCEQNLNHDAMYWYRQDPGQGLRLIYYSQIVNDFQKGDIAEGYSVSREKKESFPLTVTSAQKNPTAFYLCASSPMTRSYEQYFGPGTRLTVT.

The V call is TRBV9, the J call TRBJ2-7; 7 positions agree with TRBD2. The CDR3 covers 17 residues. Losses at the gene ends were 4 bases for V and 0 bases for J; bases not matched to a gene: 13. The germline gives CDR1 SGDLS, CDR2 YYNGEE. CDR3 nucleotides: TGTGCCAGCAGCCCAAGATGGGGGGGGAACCACTCCTACGAGCAGTACTTC. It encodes CASSPRWGGNHSYEQYF.

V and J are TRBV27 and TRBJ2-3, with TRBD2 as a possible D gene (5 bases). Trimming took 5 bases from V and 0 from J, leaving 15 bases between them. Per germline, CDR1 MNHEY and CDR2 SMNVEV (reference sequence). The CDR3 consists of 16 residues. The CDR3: CASSGYYRGSTDTQYF. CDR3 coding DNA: TGTGCCAGCAGTGGTTACTATCGGGGTAGCACAGATACGCAGTATTTT.

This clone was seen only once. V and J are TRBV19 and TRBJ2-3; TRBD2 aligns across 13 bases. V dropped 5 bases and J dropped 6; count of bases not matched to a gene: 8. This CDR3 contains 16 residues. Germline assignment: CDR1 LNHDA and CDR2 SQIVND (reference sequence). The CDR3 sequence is CASSPSTSGGSDTQYF. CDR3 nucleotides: TGTGCCAGTAGTCCATCGACTAGCGGGGGGTCGGATACGCAGTATTTT.

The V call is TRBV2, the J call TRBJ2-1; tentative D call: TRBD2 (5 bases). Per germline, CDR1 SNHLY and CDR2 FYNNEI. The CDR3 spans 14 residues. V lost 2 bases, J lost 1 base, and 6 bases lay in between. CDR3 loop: CASSEKRSYNEQFF. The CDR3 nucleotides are TGTGCCAGCAGTGAAAAGCGGTCCTACAATGAGCAGTTCTTC.

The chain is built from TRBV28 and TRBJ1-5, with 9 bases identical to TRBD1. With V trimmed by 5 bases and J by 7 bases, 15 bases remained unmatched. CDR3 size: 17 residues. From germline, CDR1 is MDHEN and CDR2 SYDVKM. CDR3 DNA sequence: TGTGCCAGCAGTCTGATACAGGGGGCGAAAATCGGGCAGCCCCAGCATTTT. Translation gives CASSLIQGAKIGQPQHF.

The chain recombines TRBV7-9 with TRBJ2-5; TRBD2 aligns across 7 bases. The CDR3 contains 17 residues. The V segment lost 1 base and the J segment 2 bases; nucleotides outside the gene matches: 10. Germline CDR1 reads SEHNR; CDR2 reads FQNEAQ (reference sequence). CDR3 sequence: CASSLGFGGSVQETQYF. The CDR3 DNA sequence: TGTGCCAGCAGCTTAGGCTTTGGCGGGAGTGTACAAGAGACCCAGTACTTC.

As DNA, the CDR3 is TGTGCCAGCAGTTTAGCGGGAGGATTCTACGAGCAGTACTTC. Translating gives CASSLAGGFYEQYF. The chain recombines TRBV28 with TRBJ2-7; TRBD2 matches at 8 bases. The germline gives CDR1 MDHEN, CDR2 SYDVKM. The V segment lost 2 bases and the J segment 3 bases; nucleotides outside the gene matches: 3. This CDR3 is 14 amino acids long. Full variable domain (rest looked up from reference TRBV28 and TRBJ2-7): DVKVTQSSRYLVKRTGEKVFLECVQDMDHENMFWYRQDPGLGLRLIYFSYDVKMKEKGDIPEGYSVSREKKERFSLILESASTNQTSMYLCASSLAGGFYEQYFGPGTRLTVT.

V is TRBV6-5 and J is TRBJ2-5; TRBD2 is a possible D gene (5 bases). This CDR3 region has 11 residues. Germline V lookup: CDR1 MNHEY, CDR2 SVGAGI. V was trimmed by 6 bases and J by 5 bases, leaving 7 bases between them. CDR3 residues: CASRRGETQYF. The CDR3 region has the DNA TGTGCCAGCAGAAGAGGGGAGACCCAGTACTTC.

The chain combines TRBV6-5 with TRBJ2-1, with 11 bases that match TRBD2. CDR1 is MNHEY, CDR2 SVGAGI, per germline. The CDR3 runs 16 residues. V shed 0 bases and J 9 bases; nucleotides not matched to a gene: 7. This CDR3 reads CASSYSNSGGAGEQFF. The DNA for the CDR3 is TGTGCCAGCAGTTACTCGAATAGCGGGGGGGCCGGTGAGCAGTTCTTC.

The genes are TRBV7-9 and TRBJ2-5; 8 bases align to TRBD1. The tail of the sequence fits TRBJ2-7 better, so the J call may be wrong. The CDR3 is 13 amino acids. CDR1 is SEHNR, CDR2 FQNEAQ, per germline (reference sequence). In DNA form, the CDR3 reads TGTGTCGCTTCAGGACAGGGTCAATACGAGCAGTACTTC. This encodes CVASGQGQYEQYF.

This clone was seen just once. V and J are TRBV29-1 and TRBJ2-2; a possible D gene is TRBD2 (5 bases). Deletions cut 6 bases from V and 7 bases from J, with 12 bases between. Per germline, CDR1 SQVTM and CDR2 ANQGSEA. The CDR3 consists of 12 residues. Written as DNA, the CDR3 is TGCAGCGTGGCCGGAGGAGGCGGGGAGCTGTTTTTT. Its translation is CSVAGGGGELFF.

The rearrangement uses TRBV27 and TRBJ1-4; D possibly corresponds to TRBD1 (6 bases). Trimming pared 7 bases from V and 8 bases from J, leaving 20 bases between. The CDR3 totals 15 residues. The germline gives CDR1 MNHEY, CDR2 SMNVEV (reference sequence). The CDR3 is CASTPLGQTGEKLFF. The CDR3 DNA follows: TGTGCCAGCACCCCTCTGGGACAAACGGGAGAAAAACTGTTTTTT.

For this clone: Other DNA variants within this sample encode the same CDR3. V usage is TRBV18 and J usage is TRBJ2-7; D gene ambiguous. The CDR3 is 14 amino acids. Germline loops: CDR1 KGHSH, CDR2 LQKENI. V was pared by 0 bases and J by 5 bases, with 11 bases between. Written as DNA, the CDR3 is TGTGCCAGCTCACCACCCGCCCGCCGGGACGAGCAGTACTTC. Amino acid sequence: CASSPPARRDEQYF.

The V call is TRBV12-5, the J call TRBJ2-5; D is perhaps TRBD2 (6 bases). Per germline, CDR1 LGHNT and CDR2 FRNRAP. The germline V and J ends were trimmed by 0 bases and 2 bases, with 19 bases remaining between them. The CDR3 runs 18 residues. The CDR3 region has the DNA TGTGCTAGTGGTTTGGTACTGGTGTCTGGCGGGAAACAAGAGACCCAGTACTTC. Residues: CASGLVLVSGGKQETQYF.

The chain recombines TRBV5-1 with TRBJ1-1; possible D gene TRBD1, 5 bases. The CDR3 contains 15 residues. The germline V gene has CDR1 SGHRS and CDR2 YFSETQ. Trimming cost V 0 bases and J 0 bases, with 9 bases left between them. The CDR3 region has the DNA TGCGCCAGCAGCTTGGGGGGCAGCATGAACACTGAAGCTTTCTTT. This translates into CASSLGGSMNTEAFF.

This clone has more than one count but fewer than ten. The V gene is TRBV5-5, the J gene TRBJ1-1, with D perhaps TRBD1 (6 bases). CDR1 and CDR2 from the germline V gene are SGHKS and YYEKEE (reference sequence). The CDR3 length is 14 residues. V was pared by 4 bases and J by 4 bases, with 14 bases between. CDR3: CASSNQGRGTEAFF. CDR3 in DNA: TGTGCCAGCAGCAACCAGGGGAGGGGCACTGAAGCTTTCTTT. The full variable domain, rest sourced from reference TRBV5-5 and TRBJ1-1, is DAGVTQSPTHLIKTRGQQVTLRCSPISGHKSVSWYQQVLGQGPQFIFQYYEKEERGRGNFPDRFSARQFPNYSSELNVNALLLGDSALYLCASSNQGRGTEAFFGQGTRLTVV.

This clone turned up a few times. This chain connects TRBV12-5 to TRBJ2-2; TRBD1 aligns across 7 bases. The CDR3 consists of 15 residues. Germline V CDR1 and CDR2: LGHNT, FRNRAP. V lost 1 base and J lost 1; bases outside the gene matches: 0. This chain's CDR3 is CASGLGQGNTGELFF. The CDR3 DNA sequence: TGTGCTAGTGGTTTGGGACAGGGGAACACCGGGGAGCTGTTTTTT.

CDR3 in DNA: TGTGCCAGCAGCCTTATGACAGGGACAGAAGAGACCCAGTACTTC. Translating gives CASSLMTGTEETQYF. The V gene is TRBV7-6, the J gene TRBJ2-5; 7 bases align to TRBD1. Germline V gives CDR1 SGHVS, CDR2 FNYEAQ. The CDR3 contains 15 residues. The trim removed 5 bases at V and 3 bases at J, leaving 9 bases unmatched.

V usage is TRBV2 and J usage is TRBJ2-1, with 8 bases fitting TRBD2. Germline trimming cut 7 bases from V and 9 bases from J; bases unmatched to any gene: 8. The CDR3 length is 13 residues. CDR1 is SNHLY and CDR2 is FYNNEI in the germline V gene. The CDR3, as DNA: TGTGCCAGCAAAGAGCGGGAGTCGACTGAGCAGTTCTTC. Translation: CASKERESTEQFF.

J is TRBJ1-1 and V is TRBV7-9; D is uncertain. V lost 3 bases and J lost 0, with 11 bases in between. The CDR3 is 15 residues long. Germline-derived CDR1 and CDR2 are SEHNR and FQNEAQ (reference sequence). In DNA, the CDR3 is TGTGCCAGCAGCTTGGGCAGAGGGATGAACACTGAAGCTTTCTTT. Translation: CASSLGRGMNTEAFF.

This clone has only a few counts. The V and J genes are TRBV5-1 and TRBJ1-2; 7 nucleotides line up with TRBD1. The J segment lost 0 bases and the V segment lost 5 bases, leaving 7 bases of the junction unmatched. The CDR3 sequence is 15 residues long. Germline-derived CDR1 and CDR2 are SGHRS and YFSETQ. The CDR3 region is CASSPDRRPNYGYTF. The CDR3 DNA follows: TGCGCCAGCAGTCCGGACAGGCGACCTAACTATGGCTACACCTTC.

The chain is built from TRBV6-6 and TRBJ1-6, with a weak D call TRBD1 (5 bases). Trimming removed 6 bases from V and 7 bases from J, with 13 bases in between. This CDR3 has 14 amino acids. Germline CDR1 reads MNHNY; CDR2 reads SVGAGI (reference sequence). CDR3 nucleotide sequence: TGTGCCAGCAGCTCAGACAGATTCAATTCACCCCTCCACTTT. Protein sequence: CASSSDRFNSPLHF.

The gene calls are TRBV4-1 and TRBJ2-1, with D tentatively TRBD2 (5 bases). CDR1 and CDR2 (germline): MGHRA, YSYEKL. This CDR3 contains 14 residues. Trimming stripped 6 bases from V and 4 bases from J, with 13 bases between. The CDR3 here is CASRSIRDYNEQFF. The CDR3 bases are TGCGCCAGCAGGTCCATCCGGGATTACAATGAGCAGTTCTTC.

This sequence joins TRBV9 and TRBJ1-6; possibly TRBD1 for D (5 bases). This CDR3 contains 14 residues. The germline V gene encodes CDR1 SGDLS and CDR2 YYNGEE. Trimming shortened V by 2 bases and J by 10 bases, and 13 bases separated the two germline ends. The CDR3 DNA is TGTGCCAGCAGCGTCAGGGTTGCGGAGTCACCCCTCCACTTT. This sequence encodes CASSVRVAESPLHF.

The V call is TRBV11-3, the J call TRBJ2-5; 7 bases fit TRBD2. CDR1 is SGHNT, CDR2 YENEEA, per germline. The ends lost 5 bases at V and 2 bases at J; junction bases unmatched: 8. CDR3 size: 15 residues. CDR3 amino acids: CASSLLAGDQETQYF. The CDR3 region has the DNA TGTGCCAGCAGCCTTTTGGCGGGGGATCAAGAGACCCAGTACTTC.

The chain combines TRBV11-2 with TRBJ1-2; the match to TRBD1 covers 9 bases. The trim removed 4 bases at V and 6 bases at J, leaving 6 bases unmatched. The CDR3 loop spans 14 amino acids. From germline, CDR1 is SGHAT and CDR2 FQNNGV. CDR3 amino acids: CASSSPGQGNGYTF. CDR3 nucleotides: TGTGCCAGCAGCTCCCCGGGACAGGGTAATGGCTACACCTTC.

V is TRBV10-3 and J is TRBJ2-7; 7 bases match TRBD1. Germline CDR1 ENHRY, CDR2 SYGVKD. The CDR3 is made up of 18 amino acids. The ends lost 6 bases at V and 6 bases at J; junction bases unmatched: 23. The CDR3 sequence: CAIRRGQDSSNRPGEQYF. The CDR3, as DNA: TGTGCCATCAGAAGAGGACAGGATTCCAGTAATAGGCCTGGCGAGCAGTACTTC.